The T cell receptor (beta chain) under discussion was sequenced for a study of CD8 T cells in Susac syndrome. Random hexamers were used to reverse transcribe the RNA input (about 0.45 to 1 ug). TCRdb fed the immunoSEQ multiplex PCR reads into MiXCR, producing one record per CDR3 protein. The profile shows fewer than 150,000 distinct CDR3 sequences, about 95% of them singletons. The V gene lost 2 bases and the J gene lost 7 bases, with 8 bases spanning the gap. Germline V gene sequence: CDR1 SGHTA, CDR2 FQGNSA. This CDR3 comprises 13 residues. The chain links TRBV7-2 to TRBJ2-2, with D possibly matching TRBD2 (5 bases). This TCR came from a human donor in good health. Sequenced: CD4+ T cells from PBMCs. This CDR3 is CASSLWEFGELFF. The CDR3 DNA is TGTGCCAGCAGCTTATGGGAGTTCGGGGAGCTGTTTTTT.